One sample yielded the 5 T cell receptor beta chains listed below, sequenced in a study of T-cell reconstitution after alpha-beta-depleted transplantation in children. Preparation of the TCRbeta library was carried out with unique molecular identifiers. TCRdb re-analysed the PCR reads in MiXCR, keeping a single row per CDR3 protein. Of hundreds of thousands of distinct CDR3 sequences in the sample, around 17% are singletons; the top ten hold 0.85% to 1.3%. Source: PBMCs from the stem cell graft donor, taken from the stem cell graft. All receptors derive from a human donor who donated a stem cell graft to a child with acute myeloid leukemia.

This chain uses TRBV20-1 with TRBJ2-3; D is undetermined. Trimming shortened V by 0 bases and J by 4 bases, and 5 bases separated the two germline ends. This CDR3 has 12 residues. Per the germline V gene, CDR1 is DFQATT and CDR2 is SNEGSKA (reference sequence). Written as DNA, the CDR3 is TGCAGTGCTAGAGAGGTAGCAGATACGCAGTATTTT. It encodes CSAREVADTQYF.

J is TRBJ2-5 and V is TRBV20-1; weak D call: TRBD2 (5 bases). The CDR3 length is 13 residues. V was cut by 6 bases and J by 3 bases, with 14 bases left in between. The germline CDR1 and CDR2 sequences are DFQATT and SNEGSKA (reference sequence). This CDR3 is CSAPTTGKETQYF. The CDR3 DNA reads TGCAGTGCCCCCACAACGGGGAAAGAGACCCAGTACTTC.

This clonotype showed up many times. The rearrangement uses TRBV5-1 and TRBJ1-1; 10 nucleotides agree with TRBD1. This CDR3 spans 17 amino acids. V shed 0 bases, J shed 1 base, and the junction held 6 bases outside the gene matches. Per the germline V gene, CDR1 is SGHRS and CDR2 is YFSETQ. The CDR3 reads CASSLGRDRGKNTEAFF. In DNA, the CDR3 is TGCGCCAGCAGCTTGGGGCGGGACAGGGGCAAGAACACTGAAGCTTTCTTT.

This clonotype has at least ten counts. The chain joins TRBV20-1 to TRBJ2-7, with D perhaps TRBD2 (6 bases). V was trimmed by 5 bases and J by 2 bases, leaving 16 bases between them. This CDR3 contains 14 residues. Germline V CDR1 and CDR2: DFQATT, SNEGSKA (reference sequence). CDR3 protein: CSARVWGETYEQYF. In DNA, the CDR3 is TGCAGTGCTCGGGTCTGGGGGGAAACCTACGAGCAGTACTTC.

This clonotype has a count of ten or more. This chain uses TRBV7-2 with TRBJ2-1; D gene ambiguous. Trimming cost V 3 bases and J 9 bases, with 6 bases left between them. The CDR3 runs 11 residues. Per germline, CDR1 SGHTA and CDR2 FQGNSA. Written as DNA, the CDR3 is TGTGCCAGCAGCTTGGCTCTTGAGCAGTTCTTC. This translates into CASSLALEQFF.